Reported below is one T cell receptor (beta chain). Participant age was roughly 18 to 89 years, and participants resided in around 24 US areas. Donors in Cohort 3 who had recovered were those with two negative PCRs, healthcare professional clearance, or resolution of their symptoms. The sample comes from a study of blood T cell repertoires in COVID-19. Across the study: In each case, the material was cDNA or gDNA derived from T cells, B-cell-depleted T cells, or PBMCs.

Some clones are missing from TCRdb's copy, which holds only in-frame ones; the method was immunoSEQ multiplex PCR. The sample includes 150,000 to 200,000 clones, 84% of them seen just once. The germline V and J ends were trimmed by 0 bases and 3 bases, with 7 bases remaining between them. Germline V gene data show CDR1 as SGHRS and CDR2 as YFSETQ. The CDR3 length is 14 residues. This sequence originates from a man aged 50 to 59 who had recovered from COVID-19. The V and J genes are TRBV5-1 and TRBJ1-3; D gene ambiguous. The sequenced sample was PBMCs or T cells enriched from blood (not recorded which). The CDR3 DNA sequence: TGCGCCAGCAGCTTGGGAGATAATGGAAACACCATATATTTT. It yields the protein CASSLGDNGNTIYF.